This TCR beta chain was observed in a study of OX40 agonist ivuxolimab in advanced cancers. Study-wide results and limits: Normalized T-cell clonal expansion was also low in a subset of nonresponders. Still undetermined is the antigen specificity of the expanded peripheral T cells. At doses 0.1 to 3.0 mg/kg, CD4+ and CD8+ clones expanded. More expanded clones were found, on average, in CD8+ than in CD4+ T cells.

Profiling relied on immunoSEQ multiplex PCR, and the TCRdb table lists in-frame clones only, not all of them. Here the sample spans about 48,000 clones, 75% to 85% being singletons. Regarding this clone: Its antigen remains unidentified.

CDR1 is SGHRS, CDR2 YFSETQ, per germline. The ends were cut back, 0 bases at V and 3 bases at J, with 8 bases in the middle. This CDR3 comprises 14 residues. The source is an adult with an advanced solid tumor such as melanoma, head and neck, liver or kidney cancer. This rearrangement joins TRBV5-1 to TRBJ2-3; the D is unclear. The sample here was CD4+ or CD8+ T cells sorted from blood, taken in a trial of the OX40 agonist ivuxolimab. The CDR3 protein is CASSLEYSTDTQYF. Here the CDR3 DNA reads TGCGCCAGCAGCTTGGAGTACTCTACAGATACGCAGTATTTT.